This T cell receptor beta chain appears in the sequencing data of a study of blood T cell repertoires in COVID-19. Study-wide context: Samples representing acute and convalescent COVID-19 were sourced from the United States, Italy and Spain. PBMCs, B-cell-depleted T cells, or T cells were the source of the cDNA or gDNA that made up the material.

Original analysis: Using reference gene primer amplification, nucleated cell counts were estimated. The assay was immunoSEQ multiplex PCR, and TCRdb's table has in-frame clones only and misses some. The V and J calls and clone size were taken over from that table, and D and trimming were inferred from the DNA. The sample yields 72,000 or so clones, 65% to 90% seen once. Specimen: peripheral blood. The receptor's source is an elderly man with active COVID-19.

CDR3 coding DNA: TGTGCCAGCAGCCTAGGACAGATTGGAAACACCATATATTTT. The encoded protein is CASSLGQIGNTIYF. This sequence joins TRBV6-5 and TRBJ1-3, with D tentatively TRBD1 (6 bases). V dropped 6 bases and J dropped 3 bases, with 12 bases sitting between them. The CDR3 runs to 14 residues. CDR1 and CDR2 (germline): MNHEY, SVGAGI.